This T cell receptor beta chain was identified during a study of shared clonotypes between healthy human individuals (dated by TCRdb to the early 2020s). For context, the study as a whole: A couple of women and a few men aged 18 to 49 years were included in the cohort. For each donor, CD4 naive and CD4 memory were each run on three plates, CD8 naive on two plates, and CD8 memory on one plate. To estimate repertoire size and how much clonotypes are shared between individuals, the study performed deep sequencing of blood TCR repertoires from roughly five healthy adults. Libraries were prepared and TCR repertoires were sequenced by different laboratories using diverse techniques, in order to increase sequencing depth and limit assay-specific biases. Per donor, leukapheresis produced somewhere between about 0.9 and 9.5 billion PBMCs. Broader findings and caveats from the paper: Incomplete sequencing was indicated by rarefaction of sorted-subset datasets, despite the large sequencing depth. Pairwise subsampling indicated that sequencing depth was expected to affect the degree of clonotype sharing among donors. When a handful of donors were compared, the shared fraction of clonotypes was roughly 5% for naive CD4, 3.5% to 4% for naive CD8, roughly 2.5% for memory CD4, and 0.35% to 0.5% for memory CD8. Sampling was limited to blood, and TCR repertoires in tissue likely differ from TCR repertoires in blood. Because the study included only a small number of donors, the genetic and exposure-history diversity represented was limited. Estimated clonotype richness was generally larger for naive than for memory subsets. Clonotypes shared by all four sorted-subset donors showed higher generation probabilities than non-shared clonotypes.

Donors were healthy HIV-negative adults with no recently reported acute infections or vaccinations. Every donor was a Caucasian adult residing in Nashville, Tennessee, USA. CD4+ T cells were enriched by magnetic negative selection, after which naive cells were positively selected on CD45RA and the negative fraction was taken as the memory subset. Blood was collected by leukapheresis, and PBMCs were isolated by Ficoll-Histopaque density gradient centrifugation and then cryopreserved in liquid nitrogen vapor phase. Purity and quantity of every magnetically sorted T cell population were checked by analytical flow cytometry. Genomic DNA was isolated from each sorted fraction and quantified by UV absorbance on a Nanodrop 2000c. Using the deep immunoSEQ assay, TCR CDR3 regions were amplified from genomic DNA by multiplex PCR. Genomic DNA extracted from each cell subset was distributed evenly over all wells of several immunoSEQ 96-well plates, and each plate served as one replicate. For sorted subsets, each replicate PCR was loaded with 200 to 250 ng genomic DNA, equivalent to about 33,000 T cell genomes. Purified libraries were quantified with a Qubit 3.0 fluorometer, sized on a Bioanalyzer 2100, and re-quantified with the KAPA Library Quantification kit. Every immunoSEQ 96-well plate was sequenced on a dedicated single-read 150-cycle Illumina NextSeq 550 flow cell. Processing in the source paper ran as follows. Because only junctional sequences without quality scores were contained in the immunoSEQ output, filtering matching that applied to full-length reads could not be performed. To assign V/J genes and CDR3, sequences were annotated against IMGT germline references using PyIR, a Python wrapper for IgBLAST v1.9. Reads with weak V/J assignments (E-value above 1e-6), missing CDR3, stop codons, out-of-frame junctions, or ambiguous translated residues were removed. V3J clonotypes were defined as sequences sharing the same inferred V gene, J gene, and CDR3 amino acid sequence. The percentage overlap between two repertoires was calculated by dividing the number of shared unique clonotypes by the size of the smaller repertoire. RTK rarefaction, the Chao1 estimator, and Recon v2.1 estimates of unobserved clonotypes were used to assess repertoire richness. Generation probabilities were computed with OLGA for all TCRbeta clonotypes obtained by the gDNA method from a few donors. Entries here come from immuneACCESS through TCRdb and include only in-frame sequences with V and J called. Some clones fail to appear in such tables; in the studies checked, an unresolved V gene covers under half of the shortfall, and the cause of the remainder is unknown. V and J calls plus clone size are reproduced from that table; the DNA served to infer D and trimming. This sample is represented by about 2.3 million clones; over 90% of them were singletons. Around 0.4% of the sample rests with the top ten.

Trimming takes 6 bases from V and 1 base from J, and the germline ends sit 7 bases apart. The CDR3 covers 13 residues, taking in both the cysteine and the phenylalanine. Only the CDR3 part of the read is kept: 39 bases, read in frame from the first base. CDR1 is given as MNHEY and CDR2 as SVGAGI, both from the germline V gene. Of note for this clone: Its antigen remains undetermined. Base qualities are not provided; no much larger clone lies one nucleotide away.

Material for sequencing was naive CD4+ T cells from PBMCs. Sample cell subset or site, as interpreted from the label and publication: CD45RA+ positively selected. This receptor chain uses TRBV6-5 and TRBJ1-5; no D segment can be confidently identified. The TCR originated in a man younger than 35 in good health. Some clones in this sample may be carry-over from other donors' samples. The nucleotide sequence is TGTGCCAGCAGAGGAGTGAGCAATCAGCCCCAGCATTTT. Translation gives CASRGVSNQPQHF.